This T cell receptor (beta chain) was obtained from a study of long-term antiretroviral therapy in people with HIV. Survey level was the resolution at which the v3.0 immunoSEQ assay ran. Sequencing had a target that covered roughly 40,000-55,000 T-cell genomes per sample. Assay: immunoSEQ multiplex PCR; the TCRdb copy retains only in-frame clones and omits some. This sample has more than 15,000 clones, with around 82% found just once. About this clone: The target antigen is unknown.

Germline loops: CDR1 SNHLY, CDR2 FYNNEI. The CDR3 covers 13 residues. The V gene lost 6 bases and the J gene lost 5 bases, with 13 bases spanning the gap. Researchers secured at least one pre-ART and at least two post-ART PBMC samples from each donor. Study-level results: Versus controls, repertoires in people with HIV had narrower CDR3 length ranges.

The V gene is TRBV2, the J gene TRBJ2-5; D gene uncertain. The sequence came from a woman aged 25-40 years with HIV. The sequencing used unsorted PBMCs, collected 2.9 years after starting antiretroviral therapy. The CDR3 DNA sequence: TGTGCCAGCAGGAGCAGGTCTAGGGAGACCCAGTACTTC. It translates to CASRSRSRETQYF.